This TCR beta chain was profiled in a study of T cells in Graves' hyperthyroidism and ophthalmopathy. This CDR3 spans 17 amino acids. From germline, CDR1 is SGHTA and CDR2 FQGTGA. In regard to this clonotype: One end of the junction fails to match germline, which may point to a read error.

Uncontrolled infection, other autoimmune disease, pregnancy or lactation disqualified patients from enrolment. RNA transcripts gave rise to amplified TCR beta CDR3 regions. The HTBI primer set served for first-round RT-PCR of the TCR CDR3. In TCRdb, the multiplex PCR reads were re-called with MiXCR into one record per CDR3 protein. The table includes 350,000 to 450,000 distinct CDR3 sequences, approximately 15% detected once. The sequencing sample was made of blood. The TCR was taken from an older woman with Graves' hyperthyroidism. The gene calls are TRBV7-3 and TRBJ2-1; TRBD2 agrees at 13 bases. This chain's CDR3 is CASSSEGLAGSYNEQLF. CDR3 bases: TGTGCCAGCAGCTCTGAGGGACTAGCGGGATCCTACAATGAGCAGCTCTTC.